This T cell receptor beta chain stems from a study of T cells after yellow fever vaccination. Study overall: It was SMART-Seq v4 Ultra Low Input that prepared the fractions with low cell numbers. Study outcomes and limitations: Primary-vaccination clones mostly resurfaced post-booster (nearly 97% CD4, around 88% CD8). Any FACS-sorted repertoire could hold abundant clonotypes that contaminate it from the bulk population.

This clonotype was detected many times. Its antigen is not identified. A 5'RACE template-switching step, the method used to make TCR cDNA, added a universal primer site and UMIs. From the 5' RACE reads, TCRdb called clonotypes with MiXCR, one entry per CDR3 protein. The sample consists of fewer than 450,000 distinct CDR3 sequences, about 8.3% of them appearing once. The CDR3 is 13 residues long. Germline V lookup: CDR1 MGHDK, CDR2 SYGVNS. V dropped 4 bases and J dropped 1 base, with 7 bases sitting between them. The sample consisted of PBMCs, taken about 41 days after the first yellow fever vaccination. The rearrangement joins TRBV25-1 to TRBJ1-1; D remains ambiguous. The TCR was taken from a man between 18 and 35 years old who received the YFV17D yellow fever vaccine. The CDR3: CASSGGANTEAFF. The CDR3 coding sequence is TGTGCCAGCAGTGGGGGAGCGAACACTGAAGCTTTCTTT.